This T cell receptor beta chain stems from a study of blood T cell repertoires in COVID-19. At the level of the study: Some COVID-19 samples were acute and others convalescent; all came from the United States, Italy and Spain. T cells, B-cell-depleted T cells, or PBMCs provided the cDNA or gDNA that served as material.

A few counts support this clone. In the source study's methods: Amplification with reference gene primers provided the estimates of nucleated cell counts. Here immunoSEQ multiplex PCR was the method, and the copy in TCRdb shows in-frame clones only, minus some. V and J calls and clone size follow that table, whereas D and trimming were derived from the DNA. Of approximately 210,000 clones listed, about 88% are singletons. Germline V gene lookup returns CDR1 SGDLS and CDR2 YYNGEE. This CDR3 comprises 20 residues. V lost 3 bases to trimming and J lost 1 base; unmatched junction nucleotides: 16. This clonotype originated in a woman in her thirties or forties who had recovered from COVID-19. The specimen was peripheral blood. The chain joins TRBV9 to TRBJ1-1; 12 bases match TRBD1. The CDR3 DNA reads TGTGCCAGCAGCGGGGACAGGGGGCTTCCGTGGGGTTCTCGGAACACTGAAGCTTTCTTT. Protein: CASSGDRGLPWGSRNTEAFF. Full variable domain (remainder filled in from reference TRBV9 and TRBJ1-1): DSGVTQTPKHLITATGQRVTLRCSPRSGDLSVYWYQQSLDQGLQFLIQYYNGEERAKGNILERFSAQQFPDLHSELNLSSLELGDSALYFCASSGDRGLPWGSRNTEAFFGQGTRLTVV.